The rows below give T cell receptor beta chains drawn from one sample of a study of blood T cell repertoires in COVID-19. Assay: immunoSEQ multiplex PCR; the TCRdb copy retains only in-frame clones and omits some. The sample records some 150,000 clones, about 82% being singletons. The sequencing input was peripheral blood. Source of these receptors: a woman in her sixties with acute or convalescent COVID-19. CDR3s include the opening cysteine and the closing phenylalanine or tryptophan. The order of the fields is J gene, clone size, D gene, CDR3 length, V gene, CDR3 protein, CDR3 DNA. The D gene is left open where the match is weak. Some rows mark clone size as missing; the rest say once, few, many or name a class of expanded clone.

J gene: TRBJ1-1
clone size: -
D gene: -
CDR3 length: 14
V gene: TRBV7-9
CDR3 protein: CASSLARGSTEAFF
CDR3 DNA: TGTGCCAGCAGCTTAGCGAGAGGGAGCACTGAAGCTTTCTTT

J gene: TRBJ1-2
clone size: -
D gene: TRBD1
CDR3 length: 14
V gene: TRBV10-3
CDR3 protein: CAISGRDRYYGYTF
CDR3 DNA: TGTGCCATCAGTGGCCGGGACAGATACTATGGCTACACCTTC

J gene: TRBJ2-7
clone size: once
D gene: TRBD2
CDR3 length: 18
V gene: TRBV19
CDR3 protein: CASSLRTSGGSFPYEQYF
CDR3 DNA: TGTGCCAGTAGTCTGAGGACTAGCGGGGGGTCCTTTCCCTACGAGCAGTACTTC

J gene: TRBJ2-5
clone size: -
D gene: TRBD2
CDR3 length: 15
V gene: TRBV7-9
CDR3 protein: CASSLGGGDRETQYF
CDR3 DNA: TGTGCCAGCAGCTTAGGCGGGGGGGACAGAGAGACCCAGTACTTC

J gene: TRBJ1-2
clone size: -
D gene: TRBD1
CDR3 length: 14
V gene: TRBV4-2
CDR3 protein: CASSQVGTGGAWNF
CDR3 DNA: TGTGCCAGCAGCCAAGTCGGGACAGGGGGCGCGTGGAACTTC

J gene: TRBJ2-1
clone size: -
D gene: -
CDR3 length: 14
V gene: TRBV15
CDR3 protein: CATSRDGGYNEQFF
CDR3 DNA: TGTGCCACCAGCAGAGATGGGGGGTACAATGAGCAGTTCTTC

J gene: TRBJ1-1
clone size: -
D gene: -
CDR3 length: 13
V gene: TRBV30
CDR3 protein: CAWRKGLNTEAFF
CDR3 DNA: TGTGCCTGGAGAAAGGGGCTGAACACTGAAGCTTTCTTT

J gene: TRBJ2-3
clone size: -
D gene: TRBD2
CDR3 length: 19
V gene: TRBV7-9
CDR3 protein: CASSTKGGTSGGSGDTQYF
CDR3 DNA: TGTGCCAGCAGCACAAAAGGCGGGACTAGCGGGGGGTCGGGAGATACGCAGTATTTT

J gene: TRBJ2-2
clone size: -
D gene: TRBD2
CDR3 length: 18
V gene: TRBV13
CDR3 protein: CASSSGGAVGRDTGELFF
CDR3 DNA: TGTGCCAGCAGCTCCGGGGGGGCCGTCGGGCGGGACACCGGGGAGCTGTTTTTT

J gene: TRBJ2-5
clone size: -
D gene: TRBD2
CDR3 length: 17
V gene: TRBV28
CDR3 protein: CASSPRLAGGLKETQYF
CDR3 DNA: TGTGCCAGCAGCCCGAGACTAGCGGGGGGTCTCAAAGAGACCCAGTACTTC

J gene: TRBJ2-5
clone size: -
D gene: TRBD2
CDR3 length: 15
V gene: TRBV19
CDR3 protein: CASSSGGALQETQYF
CDR3 DNA: TGTGCCAGTAGTAGCGGGGGGGCCCTTCAAGAGACCCAGTACTTC

J gene: TRBJ1-1
clone size: -
D gene: -
CDR3 length: 16
V gene: TRBV4-3
CDR3 protein: CASSQDSGFGNTEAFF
CDR3 DNA: TGCGCCAGCAGCCAAGATTCGGGATTTGGCAACACTGAAGCTTTCTTT

J gene: TRBJ2-4
clone size: -
D gene: TRBD1
CDR3 length: 15
V gene: TRBV18
CDR3 protein: CASSPGTGSKNIQYF
CDR3 DNA: TGTGCCAGCTCACCAGGGACAGGGTCCAAAAACATTCAGTACTTC

J gene: TRBJ1-5
clone size: -
D gene: -
CDR3 length: 16
V gene: TRBV11-2
CDR3 protein: CASSLDWEASNQPQHF
CDR3 DNA: TGTGCCAGCAGCTTGGACTGGGAGGCTAGCAATCAGCCCCAGCATTTT

J gene: TRBJ2-7
clone size: few
D gene: TRBD1
CDR3 length: 14
V gene: TRBV27
CDR3 protein: CASSSPGTVYEQYF
CDR3 DNA: TGTGCCAGCAGTTCACCCGGGACAGTCTACGAGCAGTACTTC

J gene: TRBJ2-1
clone size: -
D gene: TRBD2
CDR3 length: 15
V gene: TRBV2
CDR3 protein: CASSVTSGTYNEQFF
CDR3 DNA: TGTGCCAGCAGTGTAACTAGCGGAACCTACAATGAGCAGTTCTTC

J gene: TRBJ2-2
clone size: once
D gene: TRBD2
CDR3 length: 18
V gene: TRBV30
CDR3 protein: CAWKGGTSGGTGTGELFF
CDR3 DNA: TGTGCCTGGAAGGGCGGGACTAGCGGGGGTACGGGAACCGGGGAGCTGTTTTTT

J gene: TRBJ1-2
clone size: few
D gene: TRBD1
CDR3 length: 15
V gene: TRBV19
CDR3 protein: CASSIDATGARGYTF
CDR3 DNA: TGTGCCAGTAGTATAGATGCGACAGGGGCAAGAGGCTACACCTTC

J gene: TRBJ1-2
clone size: -
D gene: TRBD1
CDR3 length: 15
V gene: TRBV6-1
CDR3 protein: CASSRRDRSNYGYTF
CDR3 DNA: TGTGCCAGCAGTCGCCGGGACAGGAGTAACTATGGCTACACCTTC

J gene: TRBJ1-6
clone size: -
D gene: -
CDR3 length: 14
V gene: TRBV6-6
CDR3 protein: CASSYSRGDSPLHF
CDR3 DNA: TGTGCCAGCAGTTACTCGAGAGGAGACTCACCCCTCCACTTT

J gene: TRBJ1-6
clone size: -
D gene: -
CDR3 length: 14
V gene: TRBV6-5
CDR3 protein: CASTSGGLGSPLHF
CDR3 DNA: TGTGCCAGCACCTCGGGGGGGCTAGGTTCACCCCTCCACTTT

J gene: TRBJ2-3
clone size: -
D gene: TRBD1
CDR3 length: 14
V gene: TRBV5-4
CDR3 protein: CASSLRDSTDTQYF
CDR3 DNA: TGTGCCAGCAGCCTTCGGGACAGTACAGATACGCAGTATTTT

J gene: TRBJ2-1
clone size: -
D gene: TRBD2
CDR3 length: 14
V gene: TRBV25-1
CDR3 protein: CASSGGGLYNEQFF
CDR3 DNA: TGTGCCAGCTCGGGCGGGGGGCTCTACAATGAGCAGTTCTTC

J gene: TRBJ2-7
clone size: -
D gene: -
CDR3 length: 14
V gene: TRBV10-1
CDR3 protein: CASSRDSSSGEQYF
CDR3 DNA: -

J gene: TRBJ1-6
clone size: -
D gene: TRBD1
CDR3 length: 16
V gene: TRBV25-1
CDR3 protein: CASRSQGPSYNSPLHF
CDR3 DNA: TGTGCCAGCAGATCACAGGGGCCCTCCTATAATTCACCCCTCCACTTT

J gene: TRBJ2-1
clone size: -
D gene: TRBD2
CDR3 length: 15
V gene: TRBV9
CDR3 protein: CASSPPGGYYNEQFF
CDR3 DNA: TGTGCCAGCAGCCCACCGGGGGGGTATTACAATGAGCAGTTCTTC

J gene: TRBJ2-1
clone size: once
D gene: -
CDR3 length: 15
V gene: TRBV12-2
CDR3 protein: CASRLGDYRVNEQFF
CDR3 DNA: TGTGCAAGTCGCTTAGGGGACTACAGAGTCAATGAGCAGTTCTTC

J gene: TRBJ2-1
clone size: -
D gene: -
CDR3 length: 12
V gene: TRBV27
CDR3 protein: CASSLSRNEQFF
CDR3 DNA: TGTGCCAGCAGTTTATCTCGCAATGAGCAGTTCTTC

J gene: TRBJ1-5
clone size: -
D gene: TRBD1
CDR3 length: 16
V gene: TRBV28
CDR3 protein: CASSLLQGASNQPQHF
CDR3 DNA: TGTGCCAGCAGTTTGCTGCAGGGGGCGAGCAATCAGCCCCAGCATTTT

J gene: TRBJ2-3
clone size: -
D gene: TRBD1
CDR3 length: 19
V gene: TRBV3-1/TRBV3-2
CDR3 protein: CASSQDSRGPHSSTDTQYF
CDR3 DNA: TGTGCCAGCAGCCAAGATTCGAGGGGGCCTCACTCTAGCACAGATACGCAGTATTTT

J gene: TRBJ2-7
clone size: -
D gene: TRBD2
CDR3 length: 17
V gene: TRBV11-2
CDR3 protein: CASSLELGGTMGYEQYF
CDR3 DNA: TGTGCCAGCAGCTTAGAGCTGGGCGGGACTATGGGCTACGAGCAGTACTTC

J gene: TRBJ1-3
clone size: -
D gene: -
CDR3 length: 15
V gene: TRBV19
CDR3 protein: CASSIAGDSGNTIYF
CDR3 DNA: TGTGCCAGTAGTATAGCGGGGGATTCTGGAAACACCATATATTTT

J gene: TRBJ1-1
clone size: -
D gene: TRBD1
CDR3 length: 13
V gene: TRBV30
CDR3 protein: CAWSSDRDTEAFF
CDR3 DNA: TGTGCCTGGAGCTCGGACAGGGACACTGAAGCTTTCTTT

J gene: TRBJ1-6
clone size: -
D gene: TRBD1
CDR3 length: 16
V gene: TRBV27
CDR3 protein: CASSLSAGTGLSPLHF
CDR3 DNA: TGTGCCAGCAGTTTGAGTGCTGGGACAGGATTATCACCCCTCCACTTT

J gene: TRBJ1-5
clone size: -
D gene: -
CDR3 length: 14
V gene: TRBV4-2
CDR3 protein: CASSQDRANQPQHF
CDR3 DNA: TGTGCCAGCAGCCAAGACAGGGCCAATCAGCCCCAGCATTTT

J gene: TRBJ1-2
clone size: -
D gene: TRBD1
CDR3 length: 14
V gene: TRBV27
CDR3 protein: CASSDRDTNYGYTF
CDR3 DNA: TGTGCCAGCTCCGACAGGGATACTAACTATGGCTACACCTTC

J gene: TRBJ2-5
clone size: few
D gene: -
CDR3 length: 15
V gene: TRBV4-3
CDR3 protein: CASSQEYRDQETQYF
CDR3 DNA: TGCGCCAGCAGCCAAGAATACAGGGACCAAGAGACCCAGTACTTC

J gene: TRBJ2-4
clone size: -
D gene: -
CDR3 length: 15
V gene: TRBV28
CDR3 protein: CASSFSTVAKNIQYF
CDR3 DNA: TGTGCCAGCAGTTTCTCAACGGTAGCCAAAAACATTCAGTACTTC

J gene: TRBJ2-1
clone size: -
D gene: -
CDR3 length: 13
V gene: TRBV10-3
CDR3 protein: CAISEVVLGEQFF
CDR3 DNA: TGTGCCATCAGTGAGGTGGTCCTAGGTGAGCAGTTCTTC

J gene: TRBJ2-1
clone size: -
D gene: -
CDR3 length: 11
V gene: TRBV6-5
CDR3 protein: CASSYGGEQFF
CDR3 DNA: TGTGCCAGCAGTTACGGGGGGGAGCAGTTCTTC

J gene: TRBJ1-3
clone size: -
D gene: TRBD1
CDR3 length: 14
V gene: TRBV11-2
CDR3 protein: CASRQQGPGNTIYF
CDR3 DNA: TGTGCCAGCAGGCAACAGGGGCCTGGAAACACCATATATTTT

J gene: TRBJ2-5
clone size: -
D gene: TRBD2
CDR3 length: 15
V gene: TRBV9
CDR3 protein: CASSVVAGGVETQYF
CDR3 DNA: TGTGCCAGCAGCGTAGTAGCGGGGGGCGTGGAGACCCAGTACTTC

J gene: TRBJ2-7
clone size: -
D gene: TRBD1
CDR3 length: 14
V gene: TRBV2
CDR3 protein: CASGQGTPPYEQYF
CDR3 DNA: TGTGCCAGCGGACAGGGGACGCCGCCGTACGAGCAGTACTTC

J gene: TRBJ2-1
clone size: -
D gene: -
CDR3 length: 13
V gene: TRBV6-4
CDR3 protein: CASSEHNYNEQFF
CDR3 DNA: TGTGCCAGCAGTGAGCACAACTATAATGAGCAGTTCTTC

J gene: TRBJ2-7
clone size: -
D gene: -
CDR3 length: 12
V gene: TRBV7-9
CDR3 protein: CASSFHPYEQYF
CDR3 DNA: TGTGCCAGCAGCTTCCATCCCTACGAGCAGTACTTC

J gene: TRBJ2-5
clone size: -
D gene: -
CDR3 length: 14
V gene: TRBV6-1
CDR3 protein: CASSDPLPRETQYF
CDR3 DNA: TGTGCCAGCAGTGATCCCCTACCCCGGGAGACCCAGTACTTC

J gene: TRBJ2-1
clone size: once
D gene: TRBD1
CDR3 length: 15
V gene: TRBV5-1
CDR3 protein: CASSPGTGVVNEQFF
CDR3 DNA: TGCGCCAGCAGCCCCGGGACAGGGGTTGTAAATGAGCAGTTCTTC

J gene: TRBJ2-6
clone size: -
D gene: -
CDR3 length: 14
V gene: TRBV19
CDR3 protein: CASSTGSGANVLTF
CDR3 DNA: TGTGCCAGTAGTACGGGTTCCGGGGCCAACGTCCTGACTTTC

J gene: TRBJ2-1
clone size: -
D gene: -
CDR3 length: 15
V gene: TRBV28
CDR3 protein: CASSLRGGSYNEQFF
CDR3 DNA: TGTGCCAGCAGTTTACGTGGCGGTTCCTACAATGAGCAGTTCTTC

J gene: TRBJ2-3
clone size: -
D gene: TRBD1
CDR3 length: 15
V gene: TRBV5-4
CDR3 protein: CASSIGTGVTDTQYF
CDR3 DNA: TGTGCCAGCAGCATCGGGACAGGGGTCACAGATACGCAGTATTTT